Following are 26 T cell receptor beta chains from one sample sequenced in a study of vaccination and CD4 T cells after COVID-19. These receptors are not linked to any known antigen. Sequenced with the Oncomine TCR Beta short-read assay was DNA taken from cultured CD4+ T cells. TCRdb reanalysed the PCR reads using MiXCR and keeps one entry per CDR3 protein. In the table there are around 20,000 distinct CDR3 sequences, 52% of which are singletons. Treatment noted: 10-day PBMC culture with coronavirus spike peptide pools or control peptides (ViraFEST assay). Sequencing input: CD4+ T cells from blood, cultured in vitro. The receptors here all came from a human donor who had recovered from COVID-19.

This clonotype has only a few counts. The rearrangement links TRBV6-2 or TRBV6-3 to TRBJ1-5, with TRBD1 matching 7 bases. The CDR3 extends over 14 amino acids. From germline, CDR1 is MNHEY and CDR2 SVGEGT. The junction had 9 bases not matched to a gene; V was cut back by 8 bases and J by 5 bases. CDR3 region: CASLDRDQHQPQHF. CDR3 nucleotides: TGTGCCAGCTTAGACAGGGACCAACATCAGCCCCAGCATTTT.

The V and J genes are TRBV7-9 and TRBJ1-1; D is uncertain. This CDR3 contains 14 residues. CDR1 and CDR2 from the germline V gene are SEHNR and FQNEAQ (reference sequence). Between the trimmed V and J ends, which lost 5 bases and 4 bases, there was a span of 14 bases. CDR3 in amino acids: CASSLGSPATEAFF. CDR3 DNA sequence: TGTGCCAGCAGCCTTGGGTCGCCGGCCACTGAAGCTTTCTTT.

This rearrangement joins TRBV6-1 to TRBJ1-2; D perhaps matches TRBD1 (5 bases). Per the germline V gene, CDR1 is MNHNS and CDR2 is SASEGT. Deletions cut 6 bases from V and 1 base from J, with 15 bases between. The CDR3 covers 15 residues. The CDR3 sequence: CASSGHPLRNYGYTF. CDR3 in DNA: TGTGCCAGCAGCGGACACCCACTACGTAACTATGGCTACACCTTC.

The J gene is TRBJ2-7, the V gene TRBV5-1, with 8 bases fitting TRBD2. Looked up from germline, CDR1 is SGHRS and CDR2 is YFSETQ. This CDR3 region has 16 residues. V gave up 3 bases and J gave up 4 bases; unmatched junction bases: 12. Here the CDR3 DNA reads TGCGCCAGCAGCTCGAGGGCTAGCGGGTTCAATTACGAGCAGTACTTC. The encoded protein is CASSSRASGFNYEQYF. Variable domain in full (rest from reference TRBV5-1 and TRBJ2-7): KAGVTQTPRYLIKTRGQQVTLSCSPISGHRSVSWYQQTPGQGLQFLFEYFSETQRNKGNFPGRFSGRQFSNSRSEMNVSTLELGDSALYLCASSSRASGFNYEQYFGPGTRLTVT.

The chain links TRBV19 to TRBJ2-7; D ambiguous. Per germline, CDR1 LNHDA and CDR2 SQIVND (reference sequence). Trimming pared 2 bases from V and 2 bases from J, leaving 7 bases between. The CDR3 is 13 amino acids. The CDR3 region is CASSIKQTYEQYF. The CDR3 nucleotides read TGTGCCAGTAGTATAAAACAGACCTACGAGCAGTACTTC.

The rearrangement joins TRBV20-1 to TRBJ1-6; TRBD1 might be the D (5 bases). Trimming left V 4 bases short and J 6 bases short, with 16 bases between. The CDR3 totals 15 residues. Germline V gene data show CDR1 as DFQATT and CDR2 as SNEGSKA (reference sequence). The CDR3: CSATRGGVGNSPLHF. The CDR3 DNA reads as TGCAGTGCTACGAGAGGAGGGGTCGGTAATTCACCCCTCCACTTT.

This clonotype has only a few counts. The rearrangement links TRBV7-6 to TRBJ2-7; weak D call: TRBD1 (6 bases). CDR3 length: 14 amino acids. The V gene's germline CDR1 is SGHVS and CDR2 FNYEAQ. V dropped 3 bases and J dropped 2 bases, with 11 bases sitting between them. CDR3 loop: CASSFPGQTYEQYF. The DNA of the CDR3 is TGTGCCAGCAGCTTTCCGGGACAAACCTACGAGCAGTACTTC.

The V call is TRBV6-4, the J call TRBJ2-2; D gene unclear. CDR1 MRHNA and CDR2 SNTAGT come from the germline V gene. The germline V and J ends were trimmed by 0 bases and 5 bases, with 4 bases remaining between them. This CDR3 is 13 amino acids long. The CDR3 region is CASSDSGTGELFF. DNA for the CDR3: TGTGCCAGCAGTGACTCCGGGACCGGGGAGCTGTTTTTT.

The J gene is TRBJ2-7, the V gene TRBV6-2 or TRBV6-3; tentatively, D is TRBD2 (5 bases). V was trimmed by 4 bases and J by 3 bases, leaving 7 bases between them. From germline, CDR1 is MNHEY and CDR2 SVGEGT. This CDR3 comprises 12 residues. The CDR3 DNA reads as TGTGCCAGCAGTTCCCGGGACTACGAGCAGTACTTC. Translating it yields CASSSRDYEQYF.

J is TRBJ2-3 and V is TRBV10-2, with TRBD2 matching over 11 bases. Trimming took 7 bases from V and 6 from J; bases not matched to a gene: 9. Germline values: CDR1 WSHSY, CDR2 SAAADI. The CDR3 has 15 residues. The CDR3 loop reads CASTLTSGGSDTQYF. CDR3 nucleotides: TGCGCCAGCACCCTCACTAGCGGGGGCTCGGATACGCAGTATTTT.

The V and J genes are TRBV19 and TRBJ1-2; TRBD1 agrees at 7 bases. The CDR3 runs to 15 residues. Germline loops: CDR1 LNHDA, CDR2 SQIVND (reference sequence). With V trimmed by 7 bases and J by 5 bases, 13 bases remained unmatched. Written as DNA, the CDR3 is TGTGCCAGTACGCGGGACAGCAAATCGTTTTATGGCTACACCTTC. It yields the protein CASTRDSKSFYGYTF.

This clonotype turned up a few times. The chain links TRBV10-3 to TRBJ2-1; D is unclear. Germline V gives CDR1 ENHRY, CDR2 SYGVKD. V was pared by 2 bases and J by 14 bases, with 19 bases between. This CDR3 is built from 14 residues. The chain's CDR3 is CAISEDSLPSRKFF. CDR3 nucleotides: TGTGCCATCAGTGAGGACTCGCTCCCCTCACGAAAGTTCTTC.

This clonotype was recorded a few times. This chain links TRBV2 with TRBJ1-5; 9 bases align to TRBD1. The trim removed 6 bases at V and 1 base at J, leaving 4 bases unmatched. Germline CDR1 SNHLY, CDR2 FYNNEI. The CDR3 length is 15 residues. CDR3 amino acids: CASSKDRGSNQPQHF. The CDR3 DNA is TGTGCCAGCAGCAAGGACAGGGGCAGCAATCAGCCCCAGCATTTT.

J is TRBJ1-3 and V is TRBV10-1, with no clear D. Trimming pared 3 bases from V and 4 bases from J, leaving 7 bases between. The CDR3 spans 13 residues. Germline CDR1 reads WNHNN; CDR2 reads SYGVQD (reference sequence). The CDR3 DNA reads TGCGCCAGCAGTGAACCATCGGGAAACACCATATATTTT. Residues: CASSEPSGNTIYF.

The CDR3 nucleotides read TGTGCCAGTAGAAAAGGGACTTTCACCATTCAGTACTTC. This encodes CASRKGTFTIQYF. The rearrangement links TRBV19 to TRBJ2-4, with D possibly being TRBD2 (6 bases). The CDR3 has 13 amino acids. The germline V gene has CDR1 LNHDA and CDR2 SQIVND (reference sequence). Trimming removed 6 bases from V and 9 bases from J, with 15 bases in between.

By proportion, this clonotype is medium-sized. The chain links TRBV7-8 to TRBJ2-3, with 13 bases matching TRBD2. The CDR3 spans 16 residues. After removal of 5 bases from V and 2 bases from J, the junction contained 4 bases not matched to a gene. Germline V lookup: CDR1 SGHVS, CDR2 FQNEAQ. CDR3 sequence: CASSRLAGGLTDTQYF. CDR3 DNA: TGTGCCAGCAGCCGACTAGCGGGGGGTCTCACAGATACGCAGTATTTT.

This clonotype was detected once. The chain combines TRBV4-2 with TRBJ1-1, with D perhaps TRBD1 (5 bases). V shed 4 bases and J shed 1 base, with 10 bases lying between them. Germline-derived CDR1 and CDR2 are LGHNA and YNFKEQ. The CDR3 is 14 amino acids. This CDR3 is CASSRSGGNTEAFF. The CDR3 nucleotides read TGTGCCAGCAGCCGCTCCGGGGGGAACACTGAAGCTTTCTTT.

The sample holds a few counts of this clonotype. J is TRBJ1-5 and V is TRBV10-2, with D hard to call. The CDR3 consists of 14 residues. V was shortened by 0 bases and J by 5 bases, with 8 bases between the two germline ends. Germline-derived CDR1 and CDR2 are WSHSY and SAAADI. The CDR3 bases are TGCGCCAGCAGTGAGTCAGGCGGGGATCAGCCCCAGCATTTT. The encoded protein is CASSESGGDQPQHF.

This chain connects TRBV2 to TRBJ1-5; 9 bases line up with TRBD1. CDR1 is SNHLY, CDR2 FYNNEI, per germline. V trimming: 7 bases; J trimming: 6 bases; junction bases outside the gene matches: 7. This CDR3 comprises 14 residues. The CDR3 reads CASNMGQGSQPQHF. The CDR3 DNA sequence: TGTGCCAGCAATATGGGACAGGGAAGTCAGCCCCAGCATTTT.

The CDR3 DNA sequence: TGTGCCACCAGTGAGTCCTCGCTGTACAGGGGGTACAATGAGCAGTTCTTC. This translates into CATSESSLYRGYNEQFF. The chain employs TRBV24-1 and TRBJ2-1; TRBD1 agrees at 8 bases. This CDR3 contains 17 residues. The germline gives CDR1 KGHDR, CDR2 SFDVKD. With 4 bases clipped from V and 4 bases from J, the junction kept 11 bases outside the gene matches.

This rearrangement joins TRBV20-1 to TRBJ2-7; D remains unclear. From germline, CDR1 is DFQATT and CDR2 SNEGSKA (reference sequence). V lost 4 bases and J 1 base, leaving 5 bases between the germline ends. The CDR3 totals 11 residues. For the CDR3, the DNA is TGCAGTGCTAAAGATTCCTACGAGCAGTACTTC. As protein: CSAKDSYEQYF.

The rearrangement links TRBV7-9 to TRBJ2-3, with D perhaps matching TRBD1 or TRBD2 (5 bases each). The CDR3 extends over 15 amino acids. Between the trimmed V and J ends, which lost 3 bases and 2 bases, there was a span of 12 bases. Germline assignment: CDR1 SEHNR and CDR2 FQNEAQ (reference sequence). CDR3 DNA: TGTGCCAGCAGCTTTCATAGAGGGACCACAGATACGCAGTATTTT. Residues: CASSFHRGTTDTQYF.

This chain joins TRBV4-2 and TRBJ1-2; D is unresolved. Germline V gene lookup returns CDR1 LGHNA and CDR2 YNFKEQ. The germline V and J ends were trimmed by 4 bases and 2 bases, with 5 bases remaining between them. The CDR3 length is 12 residues. CDR3 amino acids: CASSRENYGYTF. The CDR3 DNA reads as TGTGCCAGCAGCCGCGAAAACTATGGCTACACCTTC.

This clonotype came up a few times. The chain recombines TRBV24-1 with TRBJ2-2, with 12 bases fitting TRBD1. The CDR3 loop spans 16 amino acids. Germline CDR1 KGHDR, CDR2 SFDVKD. V was clipped by 4 bases and J by 4 bases; unmatched bases: 3. CDR3: CATSEPGQGATGELFF. The CDR3 nucleotides are TGTGCCACCAGTGAACCGGGACAGGGGGCCACCGGGGAGCTGTTTTTT.

The chain has TRBV28 and TRBJ1-5; 7 nucleotides align to TRBD1. Per germline, CDR1 MDHEN and CDR2 SYDVKM. V shed 3 bases and J 6 bases; nucleotides not matched to a gene: 5. The CDR3 covers 14 residues. CDR3 region: CASSLTGQGQPQHF. As DNA, the CDR3 is TGTGCCAGCAGTTTGACAGGGCAGGGTCAGCCCCAGCATTTT.

The table lists this clonotype with a few counts. The chain employs TRBV24-1 and TRBJ2-5; tentatively, D is TRBD1 (6 bases). The CDR3 runs 13 residues. V was pared by 10 bases and J by 2 bases, with 13 bases between. Germline CDR1 and CDR2: KGHDR and SFDVKD. The DNA of the CDR3 is TGTGCCACGAGCCCCGGACAGCAAGAGACCCAGTACTTC. Its protein is CATSPGQQETQYF.